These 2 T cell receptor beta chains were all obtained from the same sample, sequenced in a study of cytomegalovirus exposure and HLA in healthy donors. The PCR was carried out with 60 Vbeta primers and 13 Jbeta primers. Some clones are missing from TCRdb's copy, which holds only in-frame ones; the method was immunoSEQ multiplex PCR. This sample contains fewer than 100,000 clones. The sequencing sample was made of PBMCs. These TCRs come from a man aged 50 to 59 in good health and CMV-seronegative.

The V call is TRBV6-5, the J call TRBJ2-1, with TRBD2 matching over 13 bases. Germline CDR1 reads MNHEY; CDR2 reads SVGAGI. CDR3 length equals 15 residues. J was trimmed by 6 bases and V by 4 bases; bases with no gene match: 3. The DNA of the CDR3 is TGTGCCAGCAGTTGGGGACTAGCGGGGTTCAATGAGCAGTTCTTC. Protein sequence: CASSWGLAGFNEQFF.

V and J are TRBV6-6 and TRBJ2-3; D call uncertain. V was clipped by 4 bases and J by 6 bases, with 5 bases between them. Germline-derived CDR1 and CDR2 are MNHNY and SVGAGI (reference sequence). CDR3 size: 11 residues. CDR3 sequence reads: CASSSEDTQYF. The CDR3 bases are TGTGCCAGCAGTTCCGAGGATACGCAGTATTTT.